This TCR beta chain was captured by sequencing in a study of graft-versus-host responses after intestinal transplantation. For the study at large: Anti-thymocyte globulin was used for induction in all recipients, who then took tacrolimus and steroids for roughly 3 years.

Note on this clone: What it binds is unknown.

The repertoire was sequenced with immunoSEQ multiplex PCR; TCRdb's copy has only in-frame clones and lacks some. The data contain about 130,000 clones, about nine tenths of them singletons. This CDR3 spans 16 amino acids. Germline trimming cut 3 bases from V and 1 base from J; bases unmatched to any gene: 3. Germline-derived CDR1 and CDR2 are SGDLS and YYNGEE. The V call is TRBV9, the J call TRBJ2-5; the match to TRBD2 covers 13 bases. The sequencing used unstimulated CD4+ T cells sorted from spleen or lymph node cells, collected before intestinal transplant. The origin of this receptor is a human donor who received an intestinal transplant. For the CDR3, the DNA is TGTGCCAGCAGCGCCGGGACTAGCGGGGTCCAAGAGACCCAGTACTTC. Protein sequence: CASSAGTSGVQETQYF.